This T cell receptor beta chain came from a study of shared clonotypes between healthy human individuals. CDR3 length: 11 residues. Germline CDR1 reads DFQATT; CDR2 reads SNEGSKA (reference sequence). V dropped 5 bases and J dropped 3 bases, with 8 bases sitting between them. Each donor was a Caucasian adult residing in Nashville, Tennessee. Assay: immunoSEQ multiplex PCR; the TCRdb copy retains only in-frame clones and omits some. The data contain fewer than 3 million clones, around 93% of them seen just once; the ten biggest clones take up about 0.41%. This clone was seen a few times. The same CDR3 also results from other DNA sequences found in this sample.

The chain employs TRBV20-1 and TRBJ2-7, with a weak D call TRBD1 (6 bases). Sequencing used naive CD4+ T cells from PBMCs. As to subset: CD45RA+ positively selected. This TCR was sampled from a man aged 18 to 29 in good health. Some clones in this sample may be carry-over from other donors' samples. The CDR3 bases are TGCAGTGCTTACAGGGACTACGAGCAGTACTTC. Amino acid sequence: CSAYRDYEQYF.